The T cell receptor (beta chain) under discussion was sequenced for a study of shared clonotypes between healthy human individuals. Overall study context: Aged 18 to 49, the donors were two women and a few men.

Study-wide findings and caveats: Between a handful of donors, naive CD4 clonotypes were shared at a level of approximately 5%.

Note on this clone: The target antigen is unknown.

The germline CDR1 and CDR2 sequences are SGHRS and YFSETQ. The CDR3 has 15 residues. Unmatched junction bases numbered 6, after V lost 1 base and J lost 7 bases. Donors were healthy HIV-negative adults without recent acute infections or vaccinations. The study separated CD4+ cells into CD45RA+ naive and CD45RA-negative memory subsets. Here immunoSEQ multiplex PCR was the method, and the copy in TCRdb shows in-frame clones only, minus some. The sample yields hundreds of thousands of clones, less than 85% seen once. The sequencing input was memory CD4+ T cells sorted from blood. The sample's subset: CD45RA-negative fraction. This sequence was found in a woman in her 30s in good health. The chain links TRBV5-1 to TRBJ2-1; 9 bases align to TRBD2. This CDR3 is CASSLPAGGANEQFF. DNA of the CDR3: TGCGCCAGCAGCTTGCCAGCGGGAGGAGCAAATGAGCAGTTCTTC.